These T cell receptor beta chains were read from a single sample in a study of human T cells and chemical hapten exposure. Via MiXCR, TCRdb re-called the RACE reads, giving one row per CDR3 protein. The sample lists roughly 380,000 distinct CDR3 sequences, about 5.1% occurring once. The sample was whole blood, taken in connection with sensitization to the hapten diphenylcyclopropenone (DPC). The receptors shown here come from a woman in her forties or fifties with alopecia areata. Some clones in this sample may be carry-over from other donors' samples. CDR3s include the opening cysteine and the closing phenylalanine or tryptophan. Each record gives: V gene, D gene, CDR3 length, clone size, J gene, CDR3 protein, CDR3 DNA. A D gene is named only where the DNA matches it firmly. Clone size is not always given. Where it is, it says once, few, many or a class for expanded clones.

>TRBV5-1|TRBD2|14|many|TRBJ2-3
CASSGLAGVDTQYF
TGCGCCAGCAGCGGACTAGCGGGCGTAGATACGCAGTATTTT
>TRBV18|-|14|many|TRBJ2-7
CASSPRGSSYEQYF
TGTGCCAGCTCACCCAGGGGTAGCTCCTACGAGCAGTACTTC
>TRBV9|-|15|many|TRBJ2-3
CASSVFDSTSDTQYF
TGTGCCAGCAGCGTATTTGACAGTACATCAGATACGCAGTATTTT
>TRBV14|-|14|-|TRBJ2-3
CASSHEQGTDTQYF
TGTGCCAGCAGCCATGAACAGGGCACAGATACGCAGTATTTT
>TRBV28|TRBD2|14|-|TRBJ2-7
CASSGTSYSYEQYF
TGTGCCAGCAGTGGGACTAGTTATTCCTACGAGCAGTACTTC
>TRBV6-5|-|17|many|TRBJ1-5
CASSPTPTVALGQPQHF
TGTGCCAGCAGTCCTACGCCGACAGTTGCGCTTGGGCAGCCCCAGCATTTT
>TRBV28|-|14|many|TRBJ2-7
CASSFNGASYEQYF
TGTGCCAGCAGTTTTAACGGGGCATCCTACGAGCAGTACTTC
>TRBV20-1|TRBD2|17|many|TRBJ2-1
CSARSILLAHSYNEQFF
TGCAGTGCTAGATCCATCTTACTAGCGCACTCCTACAATGAGCAGTTCTTC
>TRBV7-2|-|12|many|TRBJ1-1
CASSLVGVEAFF
TGTGCCAGCAGCTTAGTCGGAGTTGAAGCTTTCTTT
>TRBV5-4|-|13|few|TRBJ2-7
CASSLEHTYEQYF
TGTGCCAGCAGCTTGGAACACACCTACGAGCAGTACTTC
>TRBV7-9|-|14|few|TRBJ2-7
CASSLIQGYYEQYF
TGTGCCAGCAGCCTTATACAGGGATACTACGAGCAGTACTTC
>TRBV29-1|TRBD1|16|many|TRBJ1-1
CSVLSPGTGRGTEAFF
TGCAGCGTTCTCAGTCCCGGGACAGGGCGGGGAACTGAAGCTTTCTTT
>TRBV27|-|13|many|TRBJ2-7
CASSSQGGNEQYF
TGTGCCAGCAGTTCCCAGGGGGGCAACGAGCAGTACTTC
>TRBV5-5|TRBD1|13|many|TRBJ1-1
CASSTGQGRVAFF
TGTGCCAGCAGCACCGGACAGGGGAGGGTGGCTTTCTTT
>TRBV28|-|15|few|TRBJ2-2
CASSFLTASTGELFF
TGTGCCAGCAGTTTTCTCACAGCAAGTACCGGGGAGCTGTTTTTT
>TRBV7-9|TRBD1|14|many|TRBJ2-3
CASSSTGGKDTQYF
TGTGCCAGCAGCTCGACAGGGGGCAAAGATACGCAGTATTTT
>TRBV18|-|13|-|TRBJ2-1
CASSRLEGNEQFF
TGTGCCAGCTCCCGCTTGGAGGGGAATGAGCAGTTCTTC
>TRBV5-1|-|16|few|TRBJ1-1
CASSSRTVNLNTEAFF
TGCGCCAGCAGCTCCCGGACAGTCAATTTGAACACTGAAGCTTTCTTT